This T cell receptor (beta chain) was found in a study of immune heterogeneity within non-small cell lung tumors. Study-wide context: With respect to histology, the tumors encompassed a few squamous cell carcinomas, around 9 non-squamous carcinomas and 1 not otherwise specified. Whole-study findings and limits: Recurrence of identical dominant CDR3 beta clonotypes was observed across tumor sites within a patient, alongside site-unique high-frequency clones. T-cell clonality in a given local region correlated moderately yet significantly with the local tumor mutational burden (R approximately 0.35). Individual patients largely had distinct high-frequency T-cell receptor beta clonotypes from one another.

The germline CDR1 and CDR2 sequences are KGHDR and SFDVKD. Trimming cost V 2 bases and J 0 bases, with 16 bases left between them. The length of the CDR3 is 17 residues. TCR beta CDR3 was amplified by multiplex PCR, first round about 10 cycles, 32 V and 13 J primers. TCRdb passed the multiplex PCR reads through MiXCR, listing each CDR3 protein once. Here the sample spans approximately 6,300 distinct CDR3 sequences, 20% to 25% being singletons. By share, this clonotype ranks as medium-sized. The target antigen is unknown. With roughly 600 ng used per sample, the template was genomic DNA from bulk tumor. Biopsy collection occurred during surgery, with several far-apart biopsies per primary tumor. Patients underwent curative surgery for non-small cell lung cancer (untreated and newly diagnosed).

The sequencing input was lung tumor tissue. The chain couples TRBV24-1 to TRBJ2-7; TRBD1 or TRBD2 may be the D gene (5 bases each). The sequence came from a man in his 70s with non-small cell lung cancer. The CDR3 region is CATSDSVYRDGSYEQYF. CDR3 nucleotide sequence: TGTGCCACCAGTGATTCCGTATACCGGGACGGCTCCTACGAGCAGTACTTC.